The sequence of this TCR beta chain was determined in a study of cytomegalovirus exposure and HLA in healthy donors. Whole-study findings and limits: According to the study, 160 or so TCR beta chains were cytomegalovirus-associated. Exclusion applied to some V segments, including TRBV6-2 and TRBV6-3, as they were indistinguishable.

Of note for this clone: Its target is not known.

As for the donors, each was a healthy bone marrow donor. Primers for the PCR totalled 60 Vbeta and 13 Jbeta. Assay: immunoSEQ multiplex PCR; the TCRdb copy retains only in-frame clones and omits some. The sample lists 150,000 or so clones, less than 85% occurring once. The V end lost 0 bases, the J end lost 1 base, and 13 bases lay between the germline ends. The CDR3 spans 17 residues. Germline assignment: CDR1 SGHRS and CDR2 YFSETQ. This clonotype was obtained from a woman between 55 and 75 years old in good health and CMV-seropositive. This sequence joins TRBV5-1 and TRBJ2-2, with a weak D call TRBD2 (5 bases). The sequencing input was PBMCs. The CDR3 DNA follows: TGCGCCAGCAGCTTGGATTCGAGCGGCAGGAACACCGGGGAGCTGTTTTTT. Translation gives CASSLDSSGRNTGELFF.